Listed below are T cell receptor beta chains from one sample, sequenced in a study of tumor-infiltrating lymphocytes in primary liver carcinoma. Each CDR3 protein gets one entry after TCRdb re-called the multiplex PCR reads with MiXCR. The sample holds a few hundred thousand distinct CDR3 sequences, 50% to 60% seen once. Sequencing was carried out using peripheral blood. All receptors derive from a woman in her twenties or thirties with primary liver carcinoma and hepatitis B virus infection. CDR3s include the opening cysteine and the closing phenylalanine or tryptophan. Fields, in order: V gene, clone size, J gene, D gene, CDR3 DNA, CDR3 protein. D genes are given only for firm matches. Clone sizes are given selectively: once, few, many, or a class where the clone is expanded.

TRBV7-9	NA	TRBJ2-3	NA	TGTGCCAGCAGCTATTGGACAGGCACAGATACGCAGTATTTT	CASSYWTGTDTQYF
TRBV11-2	NA	TRBJ2-5	TRBD1	TGTACCGGCAGCTTAGAAGGGACAGGGTTTGGAGAGACCCAGTACTTC	CTGSLEGTGFGETQYF
TRBV6-5	many	TRBJ1-1	NA	TGTGCCAGCAGTATCACCAGGGGTGGCACTGAAGCTTTCTTT	CASSITRGGTEAFF
TRBV6-1	many	TRBJ2-7	NA	TGTGCCAGCAGTGAACGGGAGACCTACGAGCAGTACTTC	CASSERETYEQYF
TRBV12-3/TRBV12-4	many	TRBJ2-7	TRBD2	TGTGCCAGCAGGCTAGCGGGAGGCCCGGTCGAGCAGTACTTC	CASRLAGGPVEQYF
TRBV6-2/TRBV6-3	NA	TRBJ2-1	NA	TGTGCCAGCAGTCCTGGGACCCGCTTCCCCTATAATGAGCAGTTCTTC	CASSPGTRFPYNEQFF
TRBV6-5	NA	TRBJ2-5	NA	TGTGCCAGTAGTCCCTACTGGGGGAAAGAGACCCAGTACTTC	CASSPYWGKETQYF
TRBV12-3/TRBV12-4	NA	TRBJ2-4	NA	TGTGCCAGCTCTCTCGTGACAGTCGAAAACATTCAGTACTTC	CASSLVTVENIQYF
TRBV5-4	few	TRBJ1-5	NA	TGTGCCAGCAGCTTAGGTCCTGGGGGTCAGCCCCAGCATTTT	CASSLGPGGQPQHF
TRBV6-5	NA	TRBJ1-2	NA	TGTGCCAGCACTTACTATGGGGAAAAGACTGGCTACACCTTC	CASTYYGEKTGYTF
TRBV6-5	NA	TRBJ1-5	NA	TGTGCCAGCAGTTACTCTAGGACATCCTTAGGGGTACGGCCCCAGCATTTT	CASSYSRTSLGVRPQHF
TRBV11-2	NA	TRBJ2-3	TRBD2	TGTGCCAGCGGCCCCCGAATACGAGCGGGAGGGCCCACAGATACGCAGTATTTT	CASGPRIRAGGPTDTQYF
TRBV12-3/TRBV12-4	NA	TRBJ2-1	TRBD2	TGTGCCAGCTCTCGGGACTATACCATCTCCTACAATGAGCAGTTCTTC	CASSRDYTISYNEQFF
TRBV28	NA	TRBJ2-5	NA	TGTGCCAGCAGCAAACCACTCTCCGGGACAAGGGGCACAAAGACCCAGTACTTC	CASSKPLSGTRGTKTQYF
TRBV10-2	NA	TRBJ2-5	NA	TGCGCCAGCAGTGGACGGCCAGGAGGAGAGACCCAGTACTTC	CASSGRPGGETQYF
TRBV12-3/TRBV12-4	many	TRBJ2-1	NA	TGTGCCAGCAGTCTTTTGGCCTCTTCCGGGGAGCAGTTCTTC	CASSLLASSGEQFF
TRBV4-1	many	TRBJ1-2	TRBD1	TGCGCCAGCAGCCAATCCGGACAGGGGGGTTATGGCTACACCTTC	CASSQSGQGGYGYTF
TRBV10-2	NA	TRBJ2-1	TRBD1	TGCGCCAGCATGACAGGGGGGAGCTCCTACAATGGGCAGTTCTTC	CASMTGGSSYNGQFF
TRBV30	NA	TRBJ2-1	NA	TGTGCCTGTAGTGTACTCTTAGGGCAGTTCTTC	CACSVLLGQFF
TRBV6-6	few	TRBJ1-1	NA	TGTGCCAGCAGTTCTGGGGAAACTGAAGCTTTCTTT	CASSSGETEAFF
TRBV6-1	NA	TRBJ1-3	TRBD1	TGTGCCAGCACCCGGACAGGGCCTGTAAACACCATATATTTT	CASTRTGPVNTIYF
TRBV11-3	NA	TRBJ2-2	TRBD2	TGTGCCAGCAGCTCTGCCGGGAGGCACACCGGGGAGCTGTCTTTT	CASSSAGRHTGELSF
TRBV28	NA	TRBJ2-1	NA	TGTGCCACCCTACAAAGACTACCGGGAGCCTATGAGCAGTTCTTC	CATLQRLPGAYEQFF
TRBV6-6	few	TRBJ2-3	NA	TGTGCCAGCAGTTACTCCAGAGATACGCAGTATTTT	CASSYSRDTQYF
TRBV11-3	many	TRBJ2-2	NA	TGTGCCAGCAGCTTGGCTTCCATTAGGGTGGGCGGGGAGCTGTTTTTT	CASSLASIRVGGELFF
TRBV6-6	NA	TRBJ2-5	NA	TGTGCCAGCAGTTACCCGGGACAAGCGGAGACCCAGTACTTC	CASSYPGQAETQYF
TRBV7-9	NA	TRBJ2-7	NA	TGTTCCAGCAGCTTAGCGGCGGGCGGGATCTACGAGCAGTACTTC	CSSSLAAGGIYEQYF
TRBV11-2	NA	TRBJ2-7	NA	TGTACCAGTGCCGGCGGGAATCCACCCTACGAGCAGTATTTC	CTSAGGNPPYEQYF
TRBV29-1	NA	TRBJ1-1	NA	TGCAGCGTTGACGACTCCGCGCGCGAAGGATCCAGTGAAGCTTTCTTT	CSVDDSAREGSSEAFF
TRBV6-5	NA	TRBJ2-1	TRBD1	TGTGCCAGCAGAGAACAGGGGGCGCATGAGCAGTTCTTC	CASREQGAHEQFF
TRBV13	NA	TRBJ2-3	TRBD2	TGTGCCAGCAGCCTGGGGGATCTAGCGGGATTCACAGATACGCAGTATTTT	CASSLGDLAGFTDTQYF
TRBV29-1	once	TRBJ2-2	NA	TGCGTTGTCCGGTCACGCACCGGGGAGCTGTTTTTT	CVVRSRTGELFF
TRBV5-6	NA	TRBJ1-1	NA	TGTGCCAGCAGCTACTGTGGGGTGGTAAGGACTTTCTTT	CASSYCGVVRTFF
TRBV4-2	few	TRBJ2-1	TRBD2	TGTGCCAGCAGCCGACTAGCGGGAGACAATGAGCAGTTCTTC	CASSRLAGDNEQFF
TRBV11-2	NA	TRBJ2-1	NA	TGTACCAGCAGCTTATTCTGGGAGCGGTACCATGAGCAGTTCTTC	CTSSLFWERYHEQFF
TRBV5-4	once	TRBJ1-1	NA	TGTGCCAGCAGCCCTCAAACGGTGGGGAGCACTGAAGCTTTCTTT	CASSPQTVGSTEAFF
TRBV19	NA	TRBJ1-2	NA	TGTGCCAGTAGTAAAGGGGACACCGGAGGTGGTGGCTACACCTTC	CASSKGDTGGGGYTF
TRBV6-2/TRBV6-3	NA	TRBJ2-7	NA	TGTGCCAGCAGTCACCCCCGAGATGGCGAGCAGTACTTC	CASSHPRDGEQYF
TRBV6-2/TRBV6-3	few	TRBJ1-5	NA	TGTGCCAGCAGTTACAGGCCACCTAATCAGCCCCAGCATTTT	CASSYRPPNQPQHF
TRBV4-1	NA	TRBJ2-5	TRBD1	TGCGCCAGCAGCCAGCTGACAGGGGGTACGGAGACCCAGTACTTC	CASSQLTGGTETQYF
TRBV18	NA	TRBJ2-7	TRBD1	TGTGCCAGCTCACCGGGGACAGGGCAGTACTACGAGCAGTACTTC	CASSPGTGQYYEQYF
TRBV12-3/TRBV12-4	many	TRBJ2-5	NA	TGTGCCAGCAGTTTGGGGAGCACCCGCGGGCAAGAGACCCAGTACTTC	CASSLGSTRGQETQYF
TRBV5-6	NA	TRBJ2-5	TRBD2	TGTGCCAGCAGCCGAGGGGGACTAGCGGGAGAGACCCAGTACTTC	CASSRGGLAGETQYF
TRBV5-8	few	TRBJ2-2	NA	TGTGCCAGCAGCTTATTCACGAACACCGGGGAGCTGTTTTTT	CASSLFTNTGELFF
TRBV7-8	NA	TRBJ2-3	TRBD2	TGTGCCAGCAGCTCAGGCCTGCTTAGCGGGAGGGGAACAGATACGCAGTATTTT	CASSSGLLSGRGTDTQYF